The following is a TCR beta chain sequence with its context. Its antigen is undetermined. The CDR3 consists of 13 residues. Trimming removed 5 bases from V and 0 bases from J, with 11 bases in between. Germline CDR1 and CDR2: DFQATT and SNEGSKA (reference sequence). The data were taken from a study of blood T cells in healthy people across ages. Study-level findings and limits: TCR beta diversity per million T cells fell roughly linearly with age. Compared with aged donors, long-lived donors showed fewer expanded clones, suggesting selection.

The authors ran a second PCR of 7 to 11 cycles using a sample-barcoded 5' primer and a J-beta primer mix. TCRdb reprocessed the 5' RACE reads with MiXCR, giving one entry per CDR3 protein. Among roughly 1,300,000 distinct CDR3 sequences listed, roughly 64% were seen once. The material sequenced was blood. This chain links TRBV20-1 with TRBJ2-7, with TRBD1 as a possible D gene (5 bases). This TCR was sampled from a young man in good health. CDR3 amino acids: CSAQDTSSYEQYF. Here the CDR3 DNA reads TGCAGTGCTCAGGACACGAGCTCCTACGAGCAGTACTTC.